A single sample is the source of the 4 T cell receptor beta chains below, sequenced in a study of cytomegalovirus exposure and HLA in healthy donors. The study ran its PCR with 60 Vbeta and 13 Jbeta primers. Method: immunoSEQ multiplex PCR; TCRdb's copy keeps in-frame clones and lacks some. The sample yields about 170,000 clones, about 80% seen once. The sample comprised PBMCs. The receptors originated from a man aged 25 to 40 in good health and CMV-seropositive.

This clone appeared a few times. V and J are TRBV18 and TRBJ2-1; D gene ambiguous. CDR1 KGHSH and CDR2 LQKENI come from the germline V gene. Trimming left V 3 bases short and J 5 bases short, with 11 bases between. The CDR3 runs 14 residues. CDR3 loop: CASSPTSLNNEQFF. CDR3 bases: TGTGCCAGCTCACCGACTTCCCTAAACAATGAGCAGTTCTTC. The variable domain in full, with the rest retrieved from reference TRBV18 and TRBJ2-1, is NAGVMQNPRHLVRRRGQEARLRCSPMKGHSHVYWYRQLPEEGLKFMVYLQKENIIDESGMPKERFSAEFPKEGPSILRIQQVVRGDSAAYFCASSPTSLNNEQFFGPGTRLTVL.

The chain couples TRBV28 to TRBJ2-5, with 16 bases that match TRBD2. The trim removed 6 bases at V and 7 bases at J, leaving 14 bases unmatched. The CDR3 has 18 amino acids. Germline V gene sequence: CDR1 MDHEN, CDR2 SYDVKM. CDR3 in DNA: TGTGCCAGCAGACAAGGGGGGACTAGCGGGAGGGCCCGGGGGACCCAGTACTTC. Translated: CASRQGGTSGRARGTQYF.

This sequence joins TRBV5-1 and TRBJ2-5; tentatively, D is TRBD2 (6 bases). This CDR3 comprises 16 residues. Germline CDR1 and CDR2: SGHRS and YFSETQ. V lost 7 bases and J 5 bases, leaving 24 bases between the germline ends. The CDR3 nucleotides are TGCGCCAGCGCCCCCCAGCGGGTAGGGGCACGGGAGACCCAGTACTTC. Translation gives CASAPQRVGARETQYF.

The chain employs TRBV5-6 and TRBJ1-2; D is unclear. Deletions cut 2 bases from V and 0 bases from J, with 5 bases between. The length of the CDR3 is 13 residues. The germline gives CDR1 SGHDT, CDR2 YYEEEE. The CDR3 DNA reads TGTGCCAGCAGCTTCACAACTAACTATGGCTACACCTTC. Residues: CASSFTTNYGYTF. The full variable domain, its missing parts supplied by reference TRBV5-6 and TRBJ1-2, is DAGVTQSPTHLIKTRGQQVTLRCSPKSGHDTVSWYQQALGQGPQFIFQYYEEEERQRGNFPDRFSGHQFPNYSSELNVNALLLGDSALYLCASSFTTNYGYTFGSGTRLTVV.